This T cell receptor beta chain comes out of a study of memory CD4+ T cells and cytomegalovirus serostatus. Across the study: Of the healthy Belgian adults, several were CMV seropositive and fewer than 30 seronegative.

In the study's own analysis: Out-of-frame sequences were removed, leaving 2 million to 2.5 million distinct TCRbeta sequences. Only in-frame clones appear in the TCRdb table, and some are missing; sequencing was by immunoSEQ multiplex PCR. The D gene and trimming were derived from the DNA, and the V and J assignments and clone size from that table. This sample has roughly 60,000 clones; approximately 80% occur once, and the top ten carry almost 0.9%. Per the germline V gene, CDR1 is SGHTA and CDR2 is FQGNSA. The CDR3 contains 15 residues. Trimming cost V 1 base and J 5 bases, with 14 bases left between them. The sort gate was single viable CD3+CD4+CD8-CD45RO+ cells for memory CD4+ T cells. After thawing, CD4+ T cells were positively selected.

The source material was memory CD4+ T cells from blood. The receptor was derived from an adult in good health and CMV-seronegative. The chain carries TRBV7-2 and TRBJ2-5; D perhaps matches TRBD1 (6 bases). As DNA, the CDR3 is TGTGCCAGCAGCTTAGTCGGCAGGGGTTCGGAGACCCAGTACTTC. Translation: CASSLVGRGSETQYF.